The next 13 T cell receptor beta chains were all read from a single sample in a study of CD4 T cells in relation to SARS-CoV-2 and coronaviruses. Method: immunoSEQ multiplex PCR; TCRdb's copy keeps in-frame clones and lacks some. This sample yields about 27,000 clones, of which 73% are seen a single time; 20% to 25% belongs to the top ten. These receptors' antigens are unknown. The unexposed donors gave CD4+ T cells in about 2011-2018, prior to COVID-19. Isolation of CD4+ T cells took place after less than 13 days in culture. The sample taken for sequencing was CD4+ T cells from PBMCs, cultured in vitro. The receptors were sampled from a human donor in good health.

This clone was detected only once. V gene TRBV6-2 or TRBV6-3 combines with J gene TRBJ1-1, with 11 bases matching TRBD1. The CDR3 is 18 amino acids. With V trimmed by 2 bases and J by 4 bases, 12 bases remained unmatched. Germline lookup yields CDR1 MNHEY and CDR2 SVGEGT. For the CDR3, the DNA is TGTGCCAGCAGTTACACTAGGACAGGGGGCGGAATGAGCACTGAAGCTTTCTTT. It codes for CASSYTRTGGGMSTEAFF.

The V call is TRBV12-3 or TRBV12-4, the J call TRBJ2-1; possibly TRBD2 for D (6 bases). The CDR3 has 12 amino acids. V was shortened by 6 bases and J by 5 bases, with 8 bases between the two germline ends. The CDR3 DNA follows: TGTGCCAGCAGCGGGAGAGACAATGAGCAGTTCTTC. Its protein product is CASSGRDNEQFF.

CDR3 sequence reads: CASWDRSNEQFF. The CDR3 nucleotides are TGTGCCAGTTGGGACAGGAGTAATGAGCAGTTCTTC. The chain employs TRBV5-8 and TRBJ2-1, with 8 bases matching TRBD1. CDR1 and CDR2 from the germline V gene are SGHTS and YDEGEE. CDR3 length: 12 amino acids. V lost 8 bases, J lost 7 bases, and 5 bases stayed unmatched.

The J gene is TRBJ2-7, the V gene TRBV6-6, with D perhaps assigned TRBD1 or TRBD2 (5 bases each). This CDR3 contains 13 residues. Germline CDR1 is MNHNY and CDR2 is SVGAGI (reference sequence). Between the trimmed V and J ends, which lost 1 base and 2 bases, there was a span of 6 bases. CDR3: CASSYWDPYEQYF. The CDR3 DNA is TGTGCCAGCAGTTACTGGGACCCCTACGAGCAGTACTTC.

The chain uses TRBV7-8 and TRBJ1-2; D not certain. Germline loops: CDR1 SGHVS, CDR2 FQNEAQ. V shed 5 bases and J shed 3 bases, with 13 bases lying between them. This CDR3 has 14 amino acids. Here the CDR3 reads CASSPREGDYGYTF. In nucleotides, the CDR3 is TGTGCCAGCAGCCCCCGGGAGGGCGACTATGGCTACACCTTC.

This clone was detected only once. This rearrangement joins TRBV2 to TRBJ1-1; D call uncertain. CDR3 length: 16 amino acids. Germline-derived CDR1 and CDR2 are SNHLY and FYNNEI. V was shortened by 6 bases and J by 1 base, with 18 bases between the two germline ends. The CDR3 reads CASRRESGTGNTEAFF. CDR3 coding DNA: TGTGCCAGCAGAAGGGAGTCAGGTACCGGGAACACTGAAGCTTTCTTT.

The V gene is TRBV7-2, the J gene TRBJ1-2; D possibly corresponds to TRBD1 (5 bases). Germline CDR1 is SGHTA and CDR2 is FQGNSA. The germline V and J ends were trimmed by 4 bases and 3 bases, with 18 bases remaining between them. The CDR3 extends over 16 amino acids. This CDR3 reads CASSSTGGRVDYGYTF. CDR3 coding DNA: TGTGCCAGCAGCTCCACCGGGGGGAGGGTGGACTATGGCTACACCTTC.

This clone was detected once. The rearrangement joins TRBV12-3 or TRBV12-4 to TRBJ1-2; 9 nucleotides line up with TRBD1. The CDR3 runs 13 residues. V lost 6 bases and J lost 8; bases outside the gene matches: 7. The CDR3 bases are TGTGCCAGCAGGTCCGGGACAGGGCAGGGCTACACCTTC. This encodes CASRSGTGQGYTF.

A few counts support this clone. The chain is built from TRBV15 and TRBJ1-5, with TRBD1 identical over 7 bases. Trimming at V came to 5 bases and at J to 5 bases, leaving 9 bases not matched to a gene. The germline V gene encodes CDR1 LNHNV and CDR2 YYDKDF (reference sequence). The CDR3 spans 15 residues. CDR3 sequence: CATSEITGVHQPQHF. The CDR3 nucleotides read TGTGCCACCAGCGAAATTACAGGGGTCCATCAGCCCCAGCATTTT.

The rearrangement joins TRBV5-6 to TRBJ1-1, with 9 bases that match TRBD1. The J segment lost 3 bases and the V segment lost 1 base, leaving 10 bases of the junction unmatched. Per the germline V gene, CDR1 is SGHDT and CDR2 is YYEEEE. The CDR3 contains 17 residues. The CDR3 coding sequence is TGTGCCAGCAGCTTGCCTCTGACCCGGGACAGGGACACTGAAGCTTTCTTT. Translated, it gives CASSLPLTRDRDTEAFF.

The rearrangement links TRBV3-1 (or the pseudogene TRBV3-2) to TRBJ2-5, with 11 bases fitting TRBD2. The germline V gene encodes CDR1 LGHDT and CDR2 YNNKEL (reference sequence). There are 18 residues in the CDR3. After removal of 11 bases from V and 2 bases from J, the junction contained 19 bases not matched to a gene. The CDR3 reads CAARTDDQGTSGQETQYF. CDR3 nucleotide sequence: TGTGCCGCCCGCACGGATGATCAGGGGACTAGCGGACAAGAGACCCAGTACTTC.

This sequence joins TRBV14 and TRBJ1-6, with D possibly being TRBD1 (5 bases). Germline V gene lookup returns CDR1 SGHDN and CDR2 FVKESK. CDR3 length: 16 amino acids. The V end lost 1 base, the J end lost 10 bases, and 17 bases lay between the germline ends. The CDR3 sequence: CASSQGGAPSGSPLHF. The CDR3 region has the DNA TGTGCCAGCAGCCAAGGGGGCGCCCCCTCGGGATCACCCCTCCACTTT.

This clone is a singleton in its sample. The CDR3 bases are TGTGCCAGCAGCTTAGTTGGCAGCAGCTCTGGAAACACCATATATTTT. This encodes CASSLVGSSSGNTIYF. The genes are TRBV7-2 and TRBJ1-3, with unresolved D. V lost 1 base and J 0 bases, leaving 10 bases between the germline ends. The CDR3 consists of 16 residues. CDR1 and CDR2 (germline): SGHTA, FQGNSA.